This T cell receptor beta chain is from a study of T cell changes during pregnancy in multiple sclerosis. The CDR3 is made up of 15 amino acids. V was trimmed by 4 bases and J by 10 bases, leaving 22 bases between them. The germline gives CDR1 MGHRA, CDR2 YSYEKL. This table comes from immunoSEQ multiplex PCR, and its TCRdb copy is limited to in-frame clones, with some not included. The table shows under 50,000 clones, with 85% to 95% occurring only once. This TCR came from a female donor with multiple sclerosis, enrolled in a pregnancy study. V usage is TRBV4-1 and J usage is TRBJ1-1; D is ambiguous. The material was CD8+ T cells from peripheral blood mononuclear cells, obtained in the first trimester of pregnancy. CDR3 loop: CASSPFGRPLEGAFF. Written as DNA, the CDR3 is TGCGCCAGCAGCCCTTTCGGTAGGCCCTTGGAGGGAGCTTTCTTT.